A single sample gave rise to the 18 T cell receptor beta chains below, sequenced in a study of blood T cell repertoires in COVID-19. This table comes from immunoSEQ multiplex PCR, and its TCRdb copy is limited to in-frame clones, with some not included. The sample consists of some 56,000 clones, 84% of them appearing once. Sequencing was carried out using peripheral blood. These receptors were taken from a woman of 80 years or more with acute or convalescent COVID-19.

This chain joins TRBV2 and TRBJ2-5; no clear D. V gave up 4 bases and J gave up 2 bases, with 8 bases separating them. The V gene's germline CDR1 is SNHLY and CDR2 FYNNEI. There are 13 residues in the CDR3. This CDR3 is CASSVGRQETQYF. CDR3 coding DNA: TGTGCCAGCAGTGTTGGTCGGCAAGAGACCCAGTACTTC.

The chain couples TRBV10-3 to TRBJ1-5; D remains unclear. Trimming shortened V by 3 bases and J by 4 bases, and 13 bases separated the two germline ends. The CDR3 extends over 15 amino acids. Germline-derived CDR1 and CDR2 are ENHRY and SYGVKD. The CDR3 DNA sequence: TGTGCCATCAGTGACGGGAAAGCAATTAATCAGCCCCAGCATTTT. Residues: CAISDGKAINQPQHF.

V and J are TRBV6-5 and TRBJ1-4, with 7 bases that match TRBD1. The CDR3 consists of 13 residues. The J segment lost 8 bases and the V segment lost 7 bases, leaving 7 bases of the junction unmatched. Germline assignment: CDR1 MNHEY and CDR2 SVGAGI. Here the CDR3 DNA reads TGTGCCAGCATGACAGGGTTTAACGAAAAACTGTTTTTT. This translates into CASMTGFNEKLFF.

The V and J genes are TRBV6-5 and TRBJ2-4; 7 bases align to TRBD2. This CDR3 spans 15 amino acids. Germline V gives CDR1 MNHEY, CDR2 SVGAGI. Trimming cost V 6 bases and J 1 base; bases outside gene matches: 6. CDR3 amino acids: CASRAVGGAKNIQYF. As DNA, the CDR3 is TGTGCCAGCAGAGCGGTGGGGGGGGCCAAAAACATTCAGTACTTC.

The V gene is TRBV25-1, the J gene TRBJ1-2; possibly TRBD1 for D (5 bases). V dropped 3 bases and J dropped 2 bases, with 7 bases sitting between them. The CDR3 is made up of 13 amino acids. Per germline, CDR1 MGHDK and CDR2 SYGVNS. The CDR3 loop is CASSEGGNYGYTF. In DNA form, the CDR3 reads TGTGCCAGCAGTGAGGGGGGGAACTATGGCTACACCTTC.

V is TRBV25-1 and J is TRBJ1-2; D unclear. The CDR3 length is 18 residues. Germline V gives CDR1 MGHDK, CDR2 SYGVNS. Trimming cost V 1 base and J 1 base, with 19 bases left between them. The CDR3, as DNA: TGTGCCAGCAGTGAATGGAGTGGCGACCCCGGGGTTAACTATGGCTACACCTTC. Its protein is CASSEWSGDPGVNYGYTF.

This chain uses TRBV6-5 with TRBJ1-6; D possibly corresponds to TRBD1 (5 bases). The CDR3 extends over 15 amino acids. In germline, CDR1 is MNHEY, CDR2 SVGAGI. Trimming took 6 bases from V and 7 from J, leaving 16 bases between them. This CDR3 is CASRPEAGQNSPLHF. The CDR3 nucleotides are TGTGCCAGCAGACCTGAGGCAGGGCAAAATTCACCCCTCCACTTT.

This sequence joins TRBV14 and TRBJ1-1, with 7 bases identical to TRBD1. The germline V gene has CDR1 SGHDN and CDR2 FVKESK. J gave up 1 base and V 4 bases, and 9 bases lay outside the gene matches. The length of the CDR3 is 16 residues. The CDR3 here is CASSLTRGRRNTEAFF. CDR3 DNA sequence: TGTGCCAGCAGCCTTACAAGGGGGCGGCGGAACACTGAAGCTTTCTTT.

The gene calls are TRBV3-1 (or the pseudogene TRBV3-2) and TRBJ1-3; D remains unclear. With 4 bases removed from V and 2 bases from J, the gap between germline ends came to 12 bases. This CDR3 has 15 amino acids. Per the germline V gene, CDR1 is LGHDT and CDR2 is YNNKEL (reference sequence). The CDR3 sequence: CASSPPIVTGNTIYF. The CDR3 nucleotides are TGTGCCAGCAGCCCCCCTATCGTAACTGGAAACACCATATATTTT.

The chain combines TRBV6-5 with TRBJ1-2; D is possibly TRBD1 (6 bases). Trimming shortened V by 0 bases and J by 3 bases, and 8 bases separated the two germline ends. This CDR3 has 14 residues. Germline CDR1 reads MNHEY; CDR2 reads SVGAGI. The CDR3 region has the DNA TGTGCCAGCAGTTACTCGACAGGTGACTATGGCTACACCTTC. Translating it yields CASSYSTGDYGYTF.

This rearrangement joins TRBV10-3 to TRBJ1-5, with TRBD1 matching 10 bases. J was trimmed by 2 bases and V by 6 bases; bases with no gene match: 7. Germline V gene data show CDR1 as ENHRY and CDR2 as SYGVKD. The CDR3 spans 16 residues. The CDR3, as DNA: TGTGCCATCAGGCCCGGGACAGGGGAGGGCAATCAGCCCCAGCATTTT. Translating gives CAIRPGTGEGNQPQHF.

This chain connects TRBV3-1 (or the pseudogene TRBV3-2) to TRBJ2-5; the match to TRBD2 covers 11 bases. V shed 1 base and J 4 bases; nucleotides not matched to a gene: 8. This CDR3 spans 17 amino acids. Germline V gene data show CDR1 as LGHDT and CDR2 as YNNKEL (reference sequence). The CDR3: CASSQGISGGAAETQYF. The CDR3 DNA reads TGTGCCAGCAGCCAAGGCATTAGCGGGGGGGCAGCAGAGACCCAGTACTTC.

J is TRBJ1-3 and V is TRBV6-5, with D unresolved. The CDR3 extends over 12 amino acids. Trimming removed 9 bases from V and 0 bases from J, with 6 bases in between. Germline-derived CDR1 and CDR2 are MNHEY and SVGAGI. The CDR3 sequence: CASTSSGNTIYF. The CDR3 DNA reads as TGTGCCAGTACGAGCTCTGGAAACACCATATATTTT.

The chain links TRBV7-9 to TRBJ1-1; D might be TRBD1 (5 bases). The CDR3 consists of 13 residues. V was shortened by 6 bases and J by 1 base, with 9 bases between the two germline ends. Germline V gives CDR1 SEHNR, CDR2 FQNEAQ (reference sequence). The CDR3 nucleotides are TGTGCCAGCAGGATGACAGCGAACACTGAAGCTTTCTTT. This gives the protein CASRMTANTEAFF.

The chain is built from TRBV11-3 and TRBJ1-1; 7 bases align to TRBD1. CDR3 length equals 15 residues. The V gene's germline CDR1 is SGHNT and CDR2 YENEEA. With 1 base clipped from V and 2 bases from J, the junction kept 4 bases outside the gene matches. DNA of the CDR3: TGTGCCAGCAGCTTAGGGGGACAGAAAAACACTGAAGCTTTCTTT. Amino acids: CASSLGGQKNTEAFF.

The chain uses TRBV6-5 and TRBJ2-1, with TRBD2 matching 8 bases. Germline V gives CDR1 MNHEY, CDR2 SVGAGI. Germline trimming cut 8 bases from V and 4 bases from J; bases unmatched to any gene: 7. This CDR3 spans 14 amino acids. The CDR3 loop reads CASRSGGGYNEQFF. DNA for the CDR3: TGTGCCAGCCGTTCGGGGGGGGGATACAATGAGCAGTTCTTC.

The chain uses TRBV11-2 and TRBJ2-7; 8 positions match TRBD1. With 5 bases clipped from V and 2 bases from J, the junction kept 8 bases outside the gene matches. This CDR3 contains 15 residues. The germline V gene encodes CDR1 SGHAT and CDR2 FQNNGV. CDR3 residues: CASSPTGALPYEQYF. In DNA form, the CDR3 reads TGTGCCAGCAGCCCGACAGGGGCCCTACCCTACGAGCAGTACTTC. Supplemented by reference TRBV11-2 and TRBJ2-7, the full variable domain reads EAGVAQSPRYKIIEKRQSVAFWCNPISGHATLYWYQQILGQGPKLLIQFQNNGVVDDSQLPKDRFSAERLKGVDSTLKIQPAKLEDSAVYLCASSPTGALPYEQYFGPGTRLTVT.

In the case of this clone: This specimen includes other DNA sequences encoding the same CDR3. CDR3 protein: CASSSGGIGQPQHF. CDR3 in DNA: TGCGCCAGCAGCTCGGGGGGCATCGGTCAGCCCCAGCATTTT. The rearrangement uses TRBV5-1 and TRBJ1-5; D might be TRBD1 (6 bases). From germline, CDR1 is SGHRS and CDR2 YFSETQ. This CDR3 is built from 14 residues. The V and J ends lost 3 bases and 6 bases respectively, with 13 bases between them.